This record looks at one T cell receptor beta chain sequence and its context. TCRdb's table, derived via immunoSEQ multiplex PCR, lists solely in-frame clones and lacks some. The table lists about 73,000 clones, about 90% of them singletons. The germline V gene has CDR1 MNHEY and CDR2 SVGAGI. V gave up 6 bases and J gave up 0 bases; unmatched junction bases: 1. The CDR3 contains 14 residues. The data were taken from a study of control samples from healthy donors and cancer patients. This clonotype was sampled from a woman between 45 and 60 years old in good health. Material: blood. The chain employs TRBV6-5 and TRBJ1-5; TRBD1 aligns across 8 bases. Here the CDR3 reads CASRGQASNQPQHF. In nucleotides, the CDR3 is TGTGCCAGCAGGGGACAGGCTAGCAATCAGCCCCAGCATTTT.